A selection of T cell receptor beta chains follows, all from one sample in a study of blood T cells in healthy people across ages. TCRdb re-called the 5' RACE reads with MiXCR, one entry per CDR3 protein. The sample yields around 1,800,000 distinct CDR3 sequences, around 40% seen once. Material for sequencing was blood. The source is a human donor in good health. Each CDR3 is given with its conserved first and last residue. D genes are given only for firm matches. Rows may omit the clone size; those that give it use once, few, many or a size class.

DNA	CDR3	D	V	J	size
TGTGCCAGCAGCTACACCGGGACAGGGGGGAGGTGGCAGTTCTTC	CASSYTGTGGRWQFF	TRBD1	TRBV5-6	TRBJ2-1	-
TGCGCCAGCAGCCAAGGCCCCCTGGTGACAGCCCGAGACTATGGCTACACCTTC	CASSQGPLVTARDYGYTF	-	TRBV4-3	TRBJ1-2	-
TGCAGTGCTAGAGATCGGAGGGGAAATCAGCCCCAGCATTTT	CSARDRRGNQPQHF	-	TRBV20-1	TRBJ1-5	-
TGTGCCACCAGCAGACCGGGACAGAGGACCTACGAGCAGTACTTC	CATSRPGQRTYEQYF	TRBD1	TRBV15	TRBJ2-7	-
TGCAGTGCTAGAGATCCTCGGGACAATGAGCAGTTCTTC	CSARDPRDNEQFF	-	TRBV20-1	TRBJ2-1	few
TGTGCCAGCAGCCGCAGTAGGGGACAGTTTGCTCAAAGGAGCTCCTACGAGCAGTACTTC	CASSRSRGQFAQRSSYEQYF	-	TRBV21-1	TRBJ2-7	-
TGTGCCAGCAGCCCATCGGGGGCAGAGCCCCAGCATTTT	CASSPSGAEPQHF	-	TRBV5-8	TRBJ1-5	-
TGTGCCAGCAGCTTAGCGGCTAGCGGGGGGGCAGAGACCCAGTACTTC	CASSLAASGGAETQYF	TRBD2	TRBV7-2	TRBJ2-5	many
TGCAACTCTGGGGGGAGGGGTTACAATGAGCAGTTCTTC	CNSGGRGYNEQFF	TRBD2	TRBV20-1	TRBJ2-1	-
TGCGCCAGCAGCTACCAGCGGGGGGGCGTAGATACGCAGTATTTT	CASSYQRGGVDTQYF	TRBD2	TRBV5-1	TRBJ2-3	-
TGTGCCAGCAGCGTATTTGTGGGAGGGGCCGGGAACACTGAAGCTTTCTTT	CASSVFVGGAGNTEAFF	-	TRBV9	TRBJ1-1	-
TGCAGTGCTAGGCGTCACGGGATCGGCTACACCTTC	CSARRHGIGYTF	-	TRBV20-1	TRBJ1-2	few
TGCGCCAGCAGCCAAGATTTTGGAACTAGCGGTTACTACGAGCAGTACTTC	CASSQDFGTSGYYEQYF	TRBD2	TRBV4-3	TRBJ2-7	many
TGCAGCGTTAAAAACGGGGAGACCCAGTACTTC	CSVKNGETQYF	-	TRBV29-1	TRBJ2-5	few
TGTGCCACCAGTGACCCGCGGATCATAGGTAAGAAGTTCTTC	CATSDPRIIGKKFF	-	TRBV24-1	TRBJ2-1	once
TGTGCCAGCAGCCCACGCTTTAGGGCCGACACTGAAGCTTTCTTT	CASSPRFRADTEAFF	-	TRBV3-1	TRBJ1-1	-
TGTGCCATCAGACAGACAGGGTGGAACACTGAAGCTTTCTTT	CAIRQTGWNTEAFF	TRBD1	TRBV10-3	TRBJ1-1	few
TGTGCCAGCACCCGGGACAGGGTTCGAGGTTCACCCCTCCACTTT	CASTRDRVRGSPLHF	TRBD1	TRBV28	TRBJ1-6	few